The clone carrying this T cell receptor beta chain was recorded a few times. This entry belongs to a study of CD8 T cells in Susac syndrome. Losses at the gene ends were 4 bases for V and 1 base for J; bases not matched to a gene: 6. Per germline, CDR1 SQVTM and CDR2 ANQGSEA. The CDR3 spans 16 residues. Reverse transcription used roughly 0.5 to 1 ug RNA and random hexamers. TCRdb reprocessed the immunoSEQ multiplex PCR reads with MiXCR, giving one entry per CDR3 protein. The sample consists of some 77,000 distinct CDR3 sequences, roughly 91% of them appearing once. This TCR was sampled from a human donor with Susac syndrome. The V gene is TRBV29-1, the J gene TRBJ2-6, with 8 bases lining up with TRBD1. The sequencing input was CD4+ T cells from PBMCs. Here the CDR3 reads CSVGSDRESGANVLTF. Written as DNA, the CDR3 is TGCAGCGTTGGGTCGGACAGGGAATCTGGGGCCAACGTCCTGACTTTC.